A selection of T cell receptor beta chains follows, all from one sample in a study of T cell changes during pregnancy in multiple sclerosis. Data came from immunoSEQ multiplex PCR; TCRdb stores just in-frame clones and leaves some out. This table holds 30,000 to 35,000 clones, roughly nine tenths found once. This material consisted of CD8+ T cells from peripheral blood mononuclear cells, taken after pregnancy. The receptors originated from a female donor with multiple sclerosis, enrolled in a pregnancy study. Both conserved end residues are trimmed from each CDR3. Each record gives: V gene, clone size, CDR3 protein. Clone size is shown for a subset of rows, as once, few, many or a class of expanded clone.

v_call: TRBV6-1
clone_size: NA
cdr3_aa: ASTNPPGGNGYT

v_call: TRBV11-2
clone_size: NA
cdr3_aa: ASSVAGTAPYGYT

v_call: TRBV5-8
clone_size: NA
cdr3_aa: ASSFFLGPGFYNSPLH

v_call: TRBV6-5
clone_size: NA
cdr3_aa: ASRTSDTEAF

v_call: TRBV10-2
clone_size: NA
cdr3_aa: ASSELSDTYEQY

v_call: TRBV27
clone_size: NA
cdr3_aa: ASGPLWEQY

v_call: TRBV7-3
clone_size: NA
cdr3_aa: ATKSVDTGKLF

v_call: TRBV7-9
clone_size: NA
cdr3_aa: ASSIPGQGNNSPLH

v_call: TRBV15
clone_size: NA
cdr3_aa: ATSRERTALTSGEKTGELF

v_call: TRBV6-4
clone_size: medium-sized
cdr3_aa: ASSAGGTDTQY

v_call: TRBV13
clone_size: NA
cdr3_aa: ASRLNRGAKNIQY

v_call: TRBV4-1
clone_size: NA
cdr3_aa: ASSQAGGAGEQY

v_call: TRBV21-1
clone_size: NA
cdr3_aa: ASSKDHRTHNQPQH

v_call: TRBV7-9
clone_size: NA
cdr3_aa: ASSSPLSYEQY

v_call: TRBV7-9
clone_size: NA
cdr3_aa: ASSHNRQGFYEQY

v_call: TRBV7-8
clone_size: NA
cdr3_aa: ASSPRNTEAF

v_call: TRBV6-1
clone_size: few
cdr3_aa: ASSEGQVLGYT

v_call: TRBV2
clone_size: NA
cdr3_aa: ASSGYEQY

v_call: TRBV23-1
clone_size: NA
cdr3_aa: ASSPRQP

v_call: TRBV9
clone_size: NA
cdr3_aa: ASSRGQADWEAF

v_call: TRBV11-2
clone_size: NA
cdr3_aa: ASSLGQGAAYEQY

v_call: TRBV5-8
clone_size: few
cdr3_aa: ASRTWDTEAF

v_call: TRBV11-1
clone_size: few
cdr3_aa: ASSLETGSVNTEAF

v_call: TRBV6-6
clone_size: NA
cdr3_aa: ASSLGGGSEQY

v_call: TRBV7-9
clone_size: NA
cdr3_aa: ASSLEAGVLGEQF

v_call: TRBV5-4
clone_size: NA
cdr3_aa: ASSLAGEGGLKYGYT

v_call: TRBV19
clone_size: NA
cdr3_aa: ASSIGTVYNEQF

v_call: TRBV5-5
clone_size: NA
cdr3_aa: ASRGTYEQY

v_call: TRBV30
clone_size: NA
cdr3_aa: AWSVASGETQY

v_call: TRBV7-2
clone_size: NA
cdr3_aa: ASSLGWTGDEKLF

v_call: TRBV7-2
clone_size: NA
cdr3_aa: ASSFSGGAYEQY

v_call: TRBV6-5
clone_size: NA
cdr3_aa: ATQNGGTGFYEQY

v_call: TRBV5-6
clone_size: NA
cdr3_aa: ASSWGQSDRYGYT

v_call: TRBV2
clone_size: NA
cdr3_aa: ASRWERGDFTDTQY

v_call: TRBV30
clone_size: NA
cdr3_aa: AWSQGRDEQF

v_call: TRBV7-9
clone_size: NA
cdr3_aa: ASSLAYGYEQY

v_call: TRBV11-3
clone_size: NA
cdr3_aa: ASSLSSGGTGSDTQY

v_call: TRBV15
clone_size: NA
cdr3_aa: ATSSTSGGSTYEQY

v_call: TRBV7-9
clone_size: NA
cdr3_aa: ASSGPVTDTQY

v_call: TRBV9
clone_size: NA
cdr3_aa: ASSVGTGGDEKLF

v_call: TRBV11-2
clone_size: NA
cdr3_aa: ASSSTGVGGQPQH

v_call: TRBV11-1
clone_size: NA
cdr3_aa: ASSPRDRGTNIQY

v_call: TRBV9
clone_size: NA
cdr3_aa: ASSASYEQY

v_call: TRBV5-4
clone_size: NA
cdr3_aa: ASSLTGENIQY

v_call: TRBV6-1
clone_size: NA
cdr3_aa: ASSAGENTEAF

v_call: TRBV13
clone_size: NA
cdr3_aa: ASSAYRGSRLNYGYT

v_call: TRBV5-6
clone_size: NA
cdr3_aa: ASSLNREYSYEQY

v_call: TRBV4-1
clone_size: NA
cdr3_aa: ASSQLPQGAADTQY

v_call: TRBV9
clone_size: NA
cdr3_aa: ASSVGNNQPQH

v_call: TRBV5-4
clone_size: NA
cdr3_aa: ASSSGQFSGNTIY

v_call: TRBV5-6
clone_size: NA
cdr3_aa: ASKTGGPYNEQF

v_call: TRBV7-3
clone_size: once
cdr3_aa: ASSLFGGQGNGYT

v_call: TRBV7-6
clone_size: NA
cdr3_aa: ASSVRTGGAEQY